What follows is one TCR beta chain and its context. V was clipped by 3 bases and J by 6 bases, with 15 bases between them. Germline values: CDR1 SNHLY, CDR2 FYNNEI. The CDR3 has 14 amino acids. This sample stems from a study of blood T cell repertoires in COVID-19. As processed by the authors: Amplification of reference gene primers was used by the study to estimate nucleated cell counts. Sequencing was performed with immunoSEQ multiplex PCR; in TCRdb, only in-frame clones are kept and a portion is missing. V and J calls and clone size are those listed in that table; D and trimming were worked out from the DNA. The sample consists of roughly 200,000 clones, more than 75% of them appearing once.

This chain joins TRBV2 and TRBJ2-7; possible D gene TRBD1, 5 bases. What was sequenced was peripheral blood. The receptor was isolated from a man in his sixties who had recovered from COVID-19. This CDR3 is CASSDQGQFGEQYF. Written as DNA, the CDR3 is TGTGCCAGCAGTGATCAGGGCCAGTTTGGCGAGCAGTACTTC. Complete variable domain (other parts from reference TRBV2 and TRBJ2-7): EPEVTQTPSHQVTQMGQEVILRCVPISNHLYFYWYRQILGQKVEFLVSFYNNEISEKSEIFDDQFSVERPDGSNFTLKIRSTKLEDSAMYFCASSDQGQFGEQYFGPGTRLTVT.